Below, 24 T cell receptor beta chains from the same sample are listed, as sequenced in a study of cytomegalovirus exposure and HLA in healthy donors. The primer mix had 60 Vbeta and 13 Jbeta primers. The data were produced by immunoSEQ multiplex PCR, yet TCRdb's version contains in-frame clones alone and is incomplete. Of roughly 150,000 clones listed, about 75% are singletons. The sample taken for sequencing was PBMCs. The receptors shown here come from a man younger than 35 in good health and CMV-seropositive.

V and J are TRBV19 and TRBJ1-5, with TRBD1 as a possible D gene (5 bases). This CDR3 has 15 amino acids. Trimming pared 4 bases from V and 2 bases from J, leaving 12 bases between. Germline-derived CDR1 and CDR2 are LNHDA and SQIVND (reference sequence). CDR3 sequence (DNA): TGTGCCAGTAGTACCTCGGGAGGGGGCAATCAGCCCCAGCATTTT. Translated: CASSTSGGGNQPQHF. The whole variable domain, filled in from reference TRBV19 and TRBJ1-5, reads DGGITQSPKYLFRKEGQNVTLSCEQNLNHDAMYWYRQDPGQGLRLIYYSQIVNDFQKGDIAEGYSVSREKKESFPLTVTSAQKNPTAFYLCASSTSGGGNQPQHFGDGTRLSIL.

The J gene is TRBJ1-6, the V gene TRBV10-3; TRBD1 agrees at 8 bases. CDR1 is ENHRY, CDR2 SYGVKD, per germline. The CDR3 is 14 residues long. Trimming at V came to 2 bases and at J to 13 bases, leaving 7 bases not matched to a gene. The DNA for the CDR3 is TGTGCCATCAGTGAGGGACAGGGAGACGGTCCCCTCCACTTT. This translates into CAISEGQGDGPLHF.

V gene TRBV5-1 combines with J gene TRBJ2-7; D possibly corresponds to TRBD1 (7 bases). Germline CDR1 and CDR2: SGHRS and YFSETQ. The CDR3 covers 14 residues. Trimming stripped 5 bases from V and 3 bases from J, with 15 bases between. CDR3 coding DNA: TGCGCCAGCAGTCCATCAGGGGGGAGCTACGAGCAGTACGTC. Translating it yields CASSPSGGSYEQYV.

V usage is TRBV6-6 and J usage is TRBJ2-4, with unresolved D. The CDR3 is 12 amino acids. Germline V gives CDR1 MNHNY, CDR2 SVGAGI (reference sequence). Trimming removed 5 bases from V and 8 bases from J, with 10 bases in between. The CDR3 nucleotides are TGTGCCAGCAGTCTTGCGATGGACATTCAGTACTTC. As protein: CASSLAMDIQYF.

This chain links TRBV4-2 with TRBJ2-1; 14 bases agree with TRBD2. V trimming: 0 bases; J trimming: 7 bases; junction bases outside the gene matches: 2. Per the germline V gene, CDR1 is LGHNA and CDR2 is YNFKEQ. This CDR3 region has 16 residues. The CDR3 DNA is TGTGCCAGCAGCCAAGATGGGACTAGCGGGAGAAATGAGCAGTTCTTC. The encoded protein is CASSQDGTSGRNEQFF.

V usage is TRBV19 and J usage is TRBJ2-3; D unclear. V lost 3 bases to trimming and J lost 1 base, with 5 bases between them. Germline CDR1 is LNHDA and CDR2 is SQIVND (reference sequence). This CDR3 is built from 13 residues. The CDR3 region has the DNA TGTGCCAGTAGTATTGCGGGCACAGATACGCAGTATTTT. Translated, it gives CASSIAGTDTQYF.

The chain has TRBV28 and TRBJ2-1; TRBD1 matches at 11 bases. The CDR3 consists of 16 residues. Losses at the gene ends were 2 bases for V and 8 bases for J; bases not matched to a gene: 8. CDR1 is MDHEN and CDR2 is SYDVKM in the germline V gene. CDR3 coding DNA: TGTGCCAGCAGTTTACGGGGACAGGGGGTGCTCTATGAGCAGTTCTTC. Amino acids: CASSLRGQGVLYEQFF.

The rearrangement joins TRBV11-2 to TRBJ2-1, with D hard to call. The CDR3 is 15 amino acids. Trimming left V 1 base short and J 4 bases short, with 11 bases between. Per germline, CDR1 SGHAT and CDR2 FQNNGV. CDR3 nucleotides: TGTGCCAGCAGCTTAGCTCCGACACTTTACAATGAGCAGTTCTTC. It is translated as CASSLAPTLYNEQFF.

The rearrangement links TRBV19 to TRBJ1-1; D not certain. In germline, CDR1 is LNHDA, CDR2 SQIVND (reference sequence). The CDR3 loop spans 12 amino acids. V was clipped by 6 bases and J by 2 bases, with 7 bases between them. This CDR3 is CASRWPNTEAFF. DNA for the CDR3: TGTGCCAGTAGGTGGCCAAACACTGAAGCTTTCTTT.

This clone turned up a few times. The gene calls are TRBV6-7 and TRBJ1-1, with D possibly TRBD1 on 5 matching bases. TRBV6-7 is annotated as an ORF whose role is uncertain. CDR3 length equals 16 residues. The V end lost 2 bases, the J end lost 3 bases, and 16 bases lay between the germline ends. This CDR3 is CASSYRPTRGDTEAFF. The CDR3 bases are TGTGCCAGCAGTTACCGACCGACAAGGGGTGACACTGAAGCTTTCTTT.

The chain couples TRBV5-1 to TRBJ2-1; 8 nucleotides line up with TRBD1. Germline CDR1 SGHRS, CDR2 YFSETQ. V shed 3 bases, J shed 8 bases, and the junction held 16 bases outside the gene matches. The CDR3 is 17 amino acids. The CDR3 nucleotides read TGCGCCAGCAGCTCCGGGACAGGTTTAGGGGGTAGGGATGAGCAGTTCTTC. Encoded protein: CASSSGTGLGGRDEQFF.

V is TRBV4-2 and J is TRBJ1-5, with D possibly being TRBD1 (6 bases). Germline loops: CDR1 LGHNA, CDR2 YNFKEQ. The CDR3 is 15 residues long. Trimming took off 6 bases at V and 7 bases at J, with 19 bases between the two ends. The CDR3 DNA is TGTGCCAGCAGTCCCAAGACAGGTCCTGAGCAGCCCCAGCATTTT. Translating it yields CASSPKTGPEQPQHF.

The chain employs TRBV30 and TRBJ1-5, with D possibly matching TRBD1 (5 bases). V lost 0 bases to trimming and J lost 5 bases, with 8 bases between them. Germline V CDR1 and CDR2: GTSNPN, SVGIG (reference sequence). This CDR3 region has 13 residues. CDR3 loop: CAWSVGVDQPQHF. The CDR3, as DNA: TGTGCCTGGAGTGTAGGGGTGGATCAGCCCCAGCATTTT.

This clone appeared once. The rearrangement uses TRBV6-5 and TRBJ1-5; D not resolved. CDR1 is MNHEY, CDR2 SVGAGI, per germline. V lost 6 bases, J lost 0 bases, and 9 bases lay in between. The CDR3 is made up of 14 amino acids. Here the CDR3 DNA reads TGTGCCAGCAGGCCCCCTAATAGCAATCAGCCCCAGCATTTT. Its protein is CASRPPNSNQPQHF.

CDR3 nucleotides: TGCAGCGTCGCCGGGACTAGCGTCACCGGGGAGCTGTTTTTT. Its protein product is CSVAGTSVTGELFF. The chain carries TRBV29-1 and TRBJ2-2; the match to TRBD2 covers 10 bases. The germline V gene encodes CDR1 SQVTM and CDR2 ANQGSEA. The length of the CDR3 is 14 residues. After removal of 6 bases from V and 4 bases from J, the junction contained 5 bases not matched to a gene.

The chain employs TRBV6-5 and TRBJ1-5; D gene unclear. Trimming left V 8 bases short and J 1 base short, with 12 bases between. The CDR3 spans 14 residues. Germline values: CDR1 MNHEY, CDR2 SVGAGI. CDR3 coding DNA: TGTGCCAGCGCCCCGGGGAGCAGCAATCAGCCCCAGCATTTT. This translates into CASAPGSSNQPQHF.

The chain has TRBV2 and TRBJ2-5; D is ambiguous. The germline V and J ends were trimmed by 8 bases and 5 bases, with 21 bases remaining between them. The CDR3 covers 15 residues. Germline V gives CDR1 SNHLY, CDR2 FYNNEI. The CDR3 region has the DNA TGTGCCAGCGGATTCTCCACGGTAGAGGTGGAGACCCAGTACTTC. It codes for CASGFSTVEVETQYF.

V usage is TRBV4-2 and J usage is TRBJ1-1; tentatively, D is TRBD1 (6 bases). This CDR3 spans 15 amino acids. CDR1 is LGHNA, CDR2 YNFKEQ, per germline. Trimming stripped 4 bases from V and 0 bases from J, with 12 bases between. CDR3 sequence (DNA): TGTGCCAGCAGCCCGGACAGTACAATGAACACTGAAGCTTTCTTT. This translates into CASSPDSTMNTEAFF.

The gene calls are TRBV5-1 and TRBJ1-1, with 8 bases identical to TRBD1. The germline V gene has CDR1 SGHRS and CDR2 YFSETQ. Trimming at V came to 1 base and at J to 2 bases, leaving 10 bases not matched to a gene. The CDR3 is 17 amino acids. CDR3: CASSLKSDRASNTEAFF. The CDR3 nucleotides are TGCGCCAGCAGCTTGAAGTCGGACAGGGCCTCAAACACTGAAGCTTTCTTT.

J is TRBJ2-3 and V is TRBV7-8, with no clear D. The ends were cut back, 3 bases at V and 0 bases at J, with 7 bases in the middle. Germline CDR1 SGHVS, CDR2 FQNEAQ. The CDR3 spans 14 residues. The CDR3 protein is CASSFRYSTDTQYF. CDR3 DNA sequence: TGTGCCAGCAGCTTCAGGTACAGCACAGATACGCAGTATTTT.

The J gene is TRBJ2-3, the V gene TRBV11-2; D might be TRBD1 (6 bases). Per germline, CDR1 SGHAT and CDR2 FQNNGV. Trimming cost V 5 bases and J 1 base, with 13 bases left between them. The CDR3 contains 15 residues. CDR3 nucleotide sequence: TGTGCCAGCAGCCAAGGTGGACAGCGCACAGATACGCAGTATTTT. This encodes CASSQGGQRTDTQYF.

The genes are TRBV5-6 and TRBJ1-4, with 8 bases that match TRBD1. Trimming cost V 0 bases and J 7 bases; bases outside gene matches: 5. The CDR3 extends over 15 amino acids. Germline CDR1 SGHDT, CDR2 YYEEEE. CDR3: CASSLGRGLGEKLFF. Here the CDR3 DNA reads TGTGCCAGCAGCTTGGGCAGGGGGCTCGGTGAAAAACTGTTTTTT.

The V gene is TRBV27, the J gene TRBJ1-1, with D possibly TRBD1 on 5 matching bases. Trimming pared 10 bases from V and 4 bases from J, leaving 10 bases between. The CDR3 length is 11 residues. Germline CDR1 and CDR2: MNHEY and SMNVEV (reference sequence). CDR3 region: CATRRGTEAFF. The CDR3, as DNA: TGTGCCACCAGAAGGGGCACTGAAGCTTTCTTT.

V and J are TRBV9 and TRBJ2-3; tentative D call: TRBD2 (5 bases). In germline, CDR1 is SGDLS, CDR2 YYNGEE. Trimming pared 0 bases from V and 4 bases from J, leaving 6 bases between. The CDR3 consists of 13 residues. The CDR3 sequence is CASSVEGADTQYF. Here the CDR3 DNA reads TGTGCCAGCAGCGTAGAGGGAGCAGATACGCAGTATTTT.